Detailed here is one T cell receptor beta chain. CDR1 is SGHAT and CDR2 is FQNNGV in the germline V gene. Trimming shortened V by 6 bases and J by 1 base, and 9 bases separated the two germline ends. The CDR3 has 13 residues. Assay used: immunoSEQ multiplex PCR; TCRdb lists only in-frame clones, some missing. The sample lists 20,000 or so clones, around 80% occurring once. The data belong to a study of blood T cell repertoires in COVID-19. Study-wide background: Some COVID-19 samples were acute and others convalescent; all came from the United States, Italy and Spain. PBMCs, B-cell-depleted T cells, or T cells provided the cDNA or gDNA that made up the material.

The material sequenced was peripheral blood. The sequence came from a man in his forties or fifties with active or convalescent COVID-19. The rearrangement uses TRBV11-2 and TRBJ1-1; possibly TRBD1 for D (5 bases). The CDR3 loop is CASSPGQNTEAFF. Here the CDR3 DNA reads TGTGCCAGCAGTCCTGGACAGAACACTGAAGCTTTCTTT.